A selection of T cell receptor beta chains follows, all from one sample in a study of blood T cell repertoires in COVID-19. Some clones are missing from TCRdb's copy, which holds only in-frame ones; the method was immunoSEQ multiplex PCR. The data hold more than 250,000 clones, with around 84% observed a single time. Sequenced sample: PBMCs or T cells enriched from blood (not recorded which). The receptors derive from a man between 40 and 49 years old who had been exposed to COVID-19. Each CDR3 is given with its conserved first and last residue. The D gene is left open where the match is weak. Clone size is stated in some rows and not others, as once, few, many or a class when expanded.

j_gene: TRBJ2-1
v_gene: TRBV7-9
d_gene: -
abundance: -
CDR3aa: CASSENSWAYNEQFF
CDR3nt: TGTGCCAGCAGCGAGAATAGCTGGGCCTACAATGAGCAGTTCTTC

j_gene: TRBJ1-2
v_gene: TRBV6-5
d_gene: TRBD1
abundance: -
CDR3aa: CASTGQGKLNGYTF
CDR3nt: TGTGCCAGCACTGGACAGGGGAAATTGAATGGCTACACCTTC

j_gene: TRBJ1-6
v_gene: TRBV10-3
d_gene: -
abundance: -
CDR3aa: CAISAGGAGNSPLHF
CDR3nt: TGTGCCATCAGTGCGGGGGGGGCCGGGAATTCACCCCTCCACTTT

j_gene: TRBJ2-2
v_gene: TRBV5-4
d_gene: TRBD1
abundance: -
CDR3aa: CASSWDRGRSGELFF
CDR3nt: TGTGCCAGCAGCTGGGACAGGGGGCGATCCGGGGAGCTGTTTTTT

j_gene: TRBJ1-4
v_gene: TRBV18
d_gene: TRBD1
abundance: -
CDR3aa: CASSPTWDSSREKLFF
CDR3nt: TGTGCCAGCTCACCTACCTGGGACAGCTCGCGTGAAAAACTGTTTTTT

j_gene: TRBJ2-1
v_gene: TRBV4-2
d_gene: TRBD2
abundance: -
CDR3aa: CASSPRTSGVYNEQFF
CDR3nt: TGTGCCAGCAGCCCGAGGACTAGCGGGGTCTACAATGAGCAGTTCTTC

j_gene: TRBJ2-1
v_gene: TRBV30
d_gene: -
abundance: once
CDR3aa: CAWSTGLGEQFF
CDR3nt: TGTGCCTGGAGTACGGGGTTAGGGGAGCAGTTCTTC

j_gene: TRBJ2-2
v_gene: TRBV11-3
d_gene: TRBD1
abundance: -
CDR3aa: CASSGTWDRVGELFF
CDR3nt: TGTGCCAGCAGCGGAACATGGGACAGGGTGGGGGAGCTGTTTTTT

j_gene: TRBJ2-3
v_gene: TRBV5-4
d_gene: -
abundance: once
CDR3aa: CASSLAAGEDTQYF
CDR3nt: TGTGCCAGCAGCTTGGCCGCCGGAGAAGATACGCAGTATTTT

j_gene: TRBJ1-5
v_gene: TRBV5-6
d_gene: TRBD1
abundance: -
CDR3aa: CASSSDGQGNQPQHF
CDR3nt: TGTGCCAGCAGCTCCGACGGACAGGGCAATCAGCCCCAGCATTTT

j_gene: TRBJ2-1
v_gene: TRBV19
d_gene: TRBD1
abundance: -
CDR3aa: CASSFRDRADEQFF
CDR3nt: TGTGCCAGTAGTTTCCGGGACAGGGCGGATGAGCAGTTCTTC

j_gene: TRBJ1-6
v_gene: TRBV18
d_gene: -
abundance: -
CDR3aa: CASSPQGSPLHF
CDR3nt: TGTGCCAGCTCACCGCAGGGGTCCCCCCTCCACTTT

j_gene: TRBJ1-6
v_gene: TRBV14
d_gene: TRBD1
abundance: -
CDR3aa: CASSYGQGYNSPLHF
CDR3nt: TGTGCCAGCAGCTATGGACAGGGGTATAATTCACCCCTCCACTTT

j_gene: TRBJ2-7
v_gene: TRBV7-9
d_gene: -
abundance: -
CDR3aa: CASSLAGGRPYEQYF
CDR3nt: TGTGCCAGCAGCTTAGCCGGCGGGCGACCCTACGAGCAGTACTTC

j_gene: TRBJ2-2
v_gene: TRBV29-1
d_gene: -
abundance: -
CDR3aa: CSVVLAGLNTGELFF
CDR3nt: TGCAGCGTTGTTTTGGCAGGGCTGAACACCGGGGAGCTGTTTTTT

j_gene: TRBJ2-4
v_gene: TRBV5-1
d_gene: -
abundance: -
CDR3aa: CASSSPGEDIQYF
CDR3nt: TGCGCCAGCAGCTCGCCGGGAGAGGACATTCAGTACTTC

j_gene: TRBJ2-3
v_gene: TRBV29-1
d_gene: -
abundance: -
CDR3aa: CSVISRPSQGTDTQYF
CDR3nt: TGCAGCGTTATATCGCGTCCGAGTCAGGGCACAGATACGCAGTATTTT

j_gene: TRBJ2-1
v_gene: TRBV5-5
d_gene: TRBD2
abundance: few
CDR3aa: CASLLAGALDEQFF
CDR3nt: TGTGCCAGCCTACTAGCGGGAGCTCTGGATGAGCAGTTCTTC

j_gene: TRBJ2-7
v_gene: TRBV9
d_gene: TRBD2
abundance: -
CDR3aa: CASSVSGTKVYEQYF
CDR3nt: TGTGCCAGCAGCGTAAGCGGGACGAAAGTCTACGAGCAGTACTTC

j_gene: TRBJ2-7
v_gene: TRBV5-4
d_gene: TRBD1
abundance: once
CDR3aa: CASRRTGGPYEQYF
CDR3nt: TGTGCCAGCAGAAGGACAGGGGGTCCCTACGAGCAGTACTTC

j_gene: TRBJ2-1
v_gene: TRBV12-3/TRBV12-4
d_gene: -
abundance: -
CDR3aa: CASSPPGEQFF
CDR3nt: TGTGCCAGCAGTCCCCCCGGGGAGCAGTTCTTC

j_gene: TRBJ1-4
v_gene: TRBV18
d_gene: -
abundance: once
CDR3aa: CASSPRSGVKKLFF
CDR3nt: TGTGCCAGCTCCCCAAGGTCGGGGGTAAAAAAACTGTTTTTT

j_gene: TRBJ2-7
v_gene: TRBV3-1/TRBV3-2
d_gene: TRBD2
abundance: -
CDR3aa: CASSQVPAGVNYEQYF
CDR3nt: TGTGCCAGCAGCCAAGTTCCGGCGGGAGTGAACTACGAGCAGTACTTC

j_gene: TRBJ2-1
v_gene: TRBV19
d_gene: TRBD2
abundance: -
CDR3aa: CASSIGDYNNEQFF
CDR3nt: TGTGCCAGTAGTATAGGGGACTATAACAATGAGCAGTTCTTC

j_gene: TRBJ1-1
v_gene: TRBV9
d_gene: -
abundance: -
CDR3aa: CASSVEGSRNTEAFF
CDR3nt: TGTGCCAGCAGCGTGGAGGGGAGCAGGAACACTGAAGCTTTCTTT

j_gene: TRBJ1-4
v_gene: TRBV9
d_gene: -
abundance: -
CDR3aa: CASTRGGATNEKLFF
CDR3nt: TGTGCCAGCACCCGGGGGGGGGCAACTAATGAAAAACTGTTTTTT

j_gene: TRBJ2-2
v_gene: TRBV5-1
d_gene: -
abundance: -
CDR3aa: CASSLDREGGELFF
CDR3nt: TGCGCCAGCAGCTTGGACAGGGAAGGCGGGGAGCTGTTTTTT

j_gene: TRBJ1-3
v_gene: TRBV30
d_gene: -
abundance: -
CDR3aa: CAWSAQLISGNTIYF
CDR3nt: TGTGCCTGGAGTGCGCAACTTATCTCTGGAAACACCATATATTTT

j_gene: TRBJ2-7
v_gene: TRBV18
d_gene: -
abundance: -
CDR3aa: CASSQGAANYEQYF
CDR3nt: TGTGCCAGCTCACAAGGGGCGGCCAACTACGAGCAGTACTTC

j_gene: TRBJ1-4
v_gene: TRBV7-9
d_gene: -
abundance: few
CDR3aa: CASSLGRGLSTTNEKLFF
CDR3nt: TGTGCCAGCAGCTTGGGCAGGGGCCTTTCTACAACTAATGAAAAACTGTTTTTT

j_gene: TRBJ1-1
v_gene: TRBV11-3
d_gene: -
abundance: -
CDR3aa: CASSFGGGTEAFF
CDR3nt: TGTGCCAGCAGCTTCGGGGGGGGTACTGAAGCTTTCTTT

j_gene: TRBJ1-5
v_gene: TRBV18
d_gene: TRBD1
abundance: -
CDR3aa: CASSRPGQGSQPQHF
CDR3nt: TGTGCCAGCTCACGTCCGGGACAGGGGTCTCAGCCCCAGCATTTT

j_gene: TRBJ2-5
v_gene: TRBV5-8
d_gene: TRBD1
abundance: -
CDR3aa: CASSIGLGPGQGRETQYF
CDR3nt: TGTGCCAGCAGCATAGGTTTAGGCCCGGGACAGGGCCGGGAGACCCAGTACTTC

j_gene: TRBJ1-6
v_gene: TRBV11-2
d_gene: -
abundance: -
CDR3aa: CASSSPLSGSPLHF
CDR3nt: TGTGCCAGCAGCTCCCCCCTAAGTGGTTCACCCCTCCACTTT

j_gene: TRBJ1-4
v_gene: TRBV7-8
d_gene: -
abundance: -
CDR3aa: CASSLGRVATNEKLFF
CDR3nt: TGTGCCAGCAGCTTGGGCAGAGTCGCAACTAATGAAAAACTGTTTTTT

j_gene: TRBJ2-1
v_gene: TRBV29-1
d_gene: -
abundance: -
CDR3aa: CSVEDGENEQFF
CDR3nt: TGCAGCGTTGAAGATGGGGAGAATGAGCAGTTCTTC

j_gene: TRBJ2-5
v_gene: TRBV29-1
d_gene: TRBD1
abundance: -
CDR3aa: CSSWTGRETQYF
CDR3nt: TGCAGCTCATGGACAGGGAGGGAGACCCAGTACTTC

j_gene: TRBJ1-1
v_gene: TRBV27
d_gene: -
abundance: -
CDR3aa: CASMGHTNTEAFF
CDR3nt: TGTGCCAGCATGGGACATACTAACACTGAAGCTTTCTTT

j_gene: TRBJ1-6
v_gene: TRBV7-3
d_gene: -
abundance: -
CDR3aa: CASTTPDFTWSPLHF
CDR3nt: TGTGCCAGCACCACCCCCGACTTCACTTGGTCACCCCTCCACTTT

j_gene: TRBJ1-2
v_gene: TRBV6-1
d_gene: -
abundance: -
CDR3aa: CASSEVGGLDGYTF
CDR3nt: TGTGCCAGCAGTGAAGTCGGGGGGCTGGATGGCTACACCTTC

j_gene: TRBJ1-2
v_gene: TRBV7-9
d_gene: -
abundance: -
CDR3aa: CASSFGHSNNYGYTF
CDR3nt: TGTGCCAGCAGCTTCGGACACTCAAACAACTATGGCTACACCTTC

j_gene: TRBJ2-4
v_gene: TRBV6-1
d_gene: -
abundance: -
CDR3aa: CASSEPGDGAKNIQYF
CDR3nt: TGTGCCAGCAGTGAACCGGGGGACGGGGCCAAAAACATTCAGTACTTC

j_gene: TRBJ2-7
v_gene: TRBV7-8
d_gene: TRBD1
abundance: -
CDR3aa: CASSFRGLEQYF
CDR3nt: TGTGCCAGCAGCTTCAGGGGGCTCGAGCAGTACTTC

j_gene: TRBJ2-7
v_gene: TRBV7-6
d_gene: -
abundance: -
CDR3aa: CASSPMAQQTYEQYF
CDR3nt: TGTGCCAGCAGCCCAATGGCACAGCAAACCTACGAGCAGTACTTC

j_gene: TRBJ1-1
v_gene: TRBV5-1
d_gene: -
abundance: -
CDR3aa: CASSLGTALNTEAFF
CDR3nt: TGCGCCAGCAGCTTGGGAACAGCATTGAACACTGAAGCTTTCTTT

j_gene: TRBJ2-1
v_gene: TRBV12-3/TRBV12-4
d_gene: TRBD1
abundance: once
CDR3aa: CASSLRQGGEQFF
CDR3nt: TGTGCCAGCAGTTTGAGACAGGGTGGTGAGCAGTTCTTC

j_gene: TRBJ2-2
v_gene: TRBV5-1
d_gene: -
abundance: -
CDR3aa: CASSRSTANTGELFF
CDR3nt: TGCGCCAGCAGCCGGTCTACAGCGAACACCGGGGAGCTGTTTTTT

j_gene: TRBJ1-2
v_gene: TRBV5-1
d_gene: -
abundance: once
CDR3aa: CASSLSNRAAGGNYGYTF
CDR3nt: TGCGCCAGCAGCTTAAGCAACAGGGCGGCCGGAGGAAACTATGGCTACACCTTC

j_gene: TRBJ2-7
v_gene: TRBV27
d_gene: TRBD2
abundance: -
CDR3aa: CASSNPWGGSYEQYF
CDR3nt: TGTGCCAGCAGCAACCCCTGGGGGGGCTCCTACGAGCAGTACTTC

j_gene: TRBJ2-7
v_gene: TRBV18
d_gene: -
abundance: -
CDR3aa: CASSLRGDSSYEQYF
CDR3nt: TGTGCCAGCTCACTAAGGGGTGACAGCTCCTACGAGCAGTACTTC

j_gene: TRBJ2-5
v_gene: TRBV12-3/TRBV12-4
d_gene: -
abundance: -
CDR3aa: CASSPLETQYF
CDR3nt: TGTGCCAGCAGTCCCCTTGAGACCCAGTACTTC

j_gene: TRBJ2-4
v_gene: TRBV19
d_gene: -
abundance: -
CDR3aa: CASSYTWWPGALAKNIQYF
CDR3nt: TGTGCCAGTAGCTATACCTGGTGGCCAGGGGCTTTAGCCAAAAACATTCAGTACTTC

j_gene: TRBJ2-2
v_gene: TRBV28
d_gene: TRBD2
abundance: -
CDR3aa: CASSLFSAGMGELFF
CDR3nt: TGTGCCAGCAGTTTGTTTTCAGCGGGAATGGGGGAGCTGTTTTTT

j_gene: TRBJ2-7
v_gene: TRBV4-1
d_gene: -
abundance: -
CDR3aa: CASSPRSGTGTYEQYF
CDR3nt: TGCGCCAGCAGCCCCCGGAGCGGGACAGGAACGTACGAGCAGTACTTC